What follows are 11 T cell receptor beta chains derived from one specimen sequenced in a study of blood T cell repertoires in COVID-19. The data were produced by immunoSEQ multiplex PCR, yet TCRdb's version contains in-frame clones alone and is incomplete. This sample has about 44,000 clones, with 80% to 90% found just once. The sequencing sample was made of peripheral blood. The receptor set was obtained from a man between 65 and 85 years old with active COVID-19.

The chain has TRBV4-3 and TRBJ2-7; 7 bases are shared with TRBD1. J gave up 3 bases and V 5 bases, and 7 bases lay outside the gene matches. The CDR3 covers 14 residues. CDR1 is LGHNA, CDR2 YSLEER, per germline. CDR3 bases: TGCGCCAGCAGCGCGCGAAGGGACAGCTACGAGCAGTACTTC. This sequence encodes CASSARRDSYEQYF.

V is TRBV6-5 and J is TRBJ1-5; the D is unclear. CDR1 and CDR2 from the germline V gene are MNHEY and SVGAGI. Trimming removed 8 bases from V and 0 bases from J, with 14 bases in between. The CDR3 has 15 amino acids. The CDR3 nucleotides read TGTGCCAGCTCCAGGATGGGCATTAGCAATCAGCCCCAGCATTTT. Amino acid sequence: CASSRMGISNQPQHF.

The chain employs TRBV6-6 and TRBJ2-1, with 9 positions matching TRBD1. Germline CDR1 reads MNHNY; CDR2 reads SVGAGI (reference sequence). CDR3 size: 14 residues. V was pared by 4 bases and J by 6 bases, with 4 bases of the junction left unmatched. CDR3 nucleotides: TGTGCCAGCAGTTGGGACAGGGATGGCAATGAGCAGTTCTTC. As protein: CASSWDRDGNEQFF.

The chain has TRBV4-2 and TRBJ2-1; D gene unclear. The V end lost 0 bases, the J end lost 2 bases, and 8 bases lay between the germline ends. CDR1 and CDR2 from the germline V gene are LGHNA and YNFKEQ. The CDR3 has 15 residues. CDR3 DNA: TGTGCCAGCAGCCAAGACCTAGATGCCTACAATGAGCAGTTCTTC. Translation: CASSQDLDAYNEQFF.

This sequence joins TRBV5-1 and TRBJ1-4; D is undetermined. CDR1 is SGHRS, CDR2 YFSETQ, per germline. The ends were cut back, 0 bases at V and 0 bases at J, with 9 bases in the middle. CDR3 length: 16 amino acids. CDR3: CASSLVAGSTNEKLFF. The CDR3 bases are TGCGCCAGCAGCTTGGTGGCGGGATCAACTAATGAAAAACTGTTTTTT. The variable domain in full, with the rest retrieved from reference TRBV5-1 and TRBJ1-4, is KAGVTQTPRYLIKTRGQQVTLSCSPISGHRSVSWYQQTPGQGLQFLFEYFSETQRNKGNFPGRFSGRQFSNSRSEMNVSTLELGDSALYLCASSLVAGSTNEKLFFGSGTQLSVL.

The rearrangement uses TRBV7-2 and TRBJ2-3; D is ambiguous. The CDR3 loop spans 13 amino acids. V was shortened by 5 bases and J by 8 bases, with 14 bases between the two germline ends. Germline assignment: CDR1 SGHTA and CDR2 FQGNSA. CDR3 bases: TGTGCCAGCAGCCCGCGCGTGGAGAGTACGCAGTATTTT. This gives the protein CASSPRVESTQYF. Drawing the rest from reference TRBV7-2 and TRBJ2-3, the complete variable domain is GAGVSQSPSNKVTEKGKDVELRCDPISGHTALYWYRQSLGQGLEFLIYFQGNSAPDKSGLPSDRFSAERTGGSVSTLTIQRTQQEDSAVYLCASSPRVESTQYFGPGTRLTVL.

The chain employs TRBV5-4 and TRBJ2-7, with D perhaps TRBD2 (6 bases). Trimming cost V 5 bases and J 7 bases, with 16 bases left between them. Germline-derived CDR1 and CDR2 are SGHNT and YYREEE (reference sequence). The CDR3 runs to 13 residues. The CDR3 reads CASSSDRAGEQYF. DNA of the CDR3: TGTGCCAGCAGTTCTGACCGGGCGGGGGAGCAGTACTTC.

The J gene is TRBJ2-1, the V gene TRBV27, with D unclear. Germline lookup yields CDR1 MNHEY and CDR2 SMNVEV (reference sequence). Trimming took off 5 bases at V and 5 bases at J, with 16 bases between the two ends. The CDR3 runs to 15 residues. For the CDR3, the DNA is TGTGCCAGCAGTCCCCGACACAAAGTAAACAATGAGCAGTTCTTC. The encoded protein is CASSPRHKVNNEQFF.

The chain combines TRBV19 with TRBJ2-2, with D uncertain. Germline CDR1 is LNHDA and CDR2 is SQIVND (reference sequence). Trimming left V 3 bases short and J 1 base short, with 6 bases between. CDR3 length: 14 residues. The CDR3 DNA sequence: TGTGCCAGTAGTATTCAACAGAACACCGGGGAGCTGTTTTTT. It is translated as CASSIQQNTGELFF.

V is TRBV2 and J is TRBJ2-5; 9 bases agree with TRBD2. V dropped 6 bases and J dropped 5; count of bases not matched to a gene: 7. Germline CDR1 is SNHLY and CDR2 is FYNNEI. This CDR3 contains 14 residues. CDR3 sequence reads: CASSGTSSRETQYF. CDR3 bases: TGTGCCAGCAGCGGGACTAGCAGCCGTGAGACCCAGTACTTC.

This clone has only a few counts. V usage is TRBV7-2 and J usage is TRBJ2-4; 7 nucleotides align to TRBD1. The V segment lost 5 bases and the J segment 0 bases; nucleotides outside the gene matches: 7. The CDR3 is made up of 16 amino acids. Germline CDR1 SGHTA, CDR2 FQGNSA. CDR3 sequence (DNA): TGTGCCAGCAGCCGTCCGGGGACAGCAGCCAAAAACATTCAGTACTTC. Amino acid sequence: CASSRPGTAAKNIQYF.